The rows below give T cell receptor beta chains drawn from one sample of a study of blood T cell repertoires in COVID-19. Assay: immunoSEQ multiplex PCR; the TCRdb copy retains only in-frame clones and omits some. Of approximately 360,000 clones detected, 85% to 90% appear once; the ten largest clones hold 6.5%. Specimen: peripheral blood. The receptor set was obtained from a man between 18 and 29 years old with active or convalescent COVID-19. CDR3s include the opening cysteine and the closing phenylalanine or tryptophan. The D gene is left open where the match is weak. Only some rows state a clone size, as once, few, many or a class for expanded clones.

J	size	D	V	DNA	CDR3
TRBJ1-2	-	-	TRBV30	TGTGCCTGGAGTTCGGCGGGGGCCTATGGCTACACCTTC	CAWSSAGAYGYTF
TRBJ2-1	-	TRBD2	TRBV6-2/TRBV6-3	TGTGCCAGCAGTTACTCTCTTTTGACTAGCGGGGGGGGCAAGCAGTTCTTC	CASSYSLLTSGGGKQFF
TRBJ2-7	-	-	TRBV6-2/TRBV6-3	TGTGCCAGCAGTAGGGGTTATGGCGAGCAGTACTTC	CASSRGYGEQYF
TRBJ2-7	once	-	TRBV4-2	TGTGCCAGCAGCCAAGATAGGGGGGGGGTCTACGAGCAGTACTTC	CASSQDRGGVYEQYF
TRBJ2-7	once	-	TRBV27	TGTGCCAGCAGTACAACCACCGCCTACGAGCAGTACTTC	CASSTTTAYEQYF
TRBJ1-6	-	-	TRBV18	TGTGCCAGCTCACCATCCCCGGATTCACCCCTCCACTTT	CASSPSPDSPLHF
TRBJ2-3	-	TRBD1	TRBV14	TGTGCCAGCAGCCAAGTAGGGGGCCCCACAGATACGCAGTATTTT	CASSQVGGPTDTQYF
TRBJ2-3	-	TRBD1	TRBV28	TGTGCCAGCAGCATGGTAACAGGGGCCACAGATACGCAGTATTTT	CASSMVTGATDTQYF
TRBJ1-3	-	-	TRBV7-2	TGTGCCAGCAGCTTACAGGGTGCATCTGGAAACACCATATATTTT	CASSLQGASGNTIYF
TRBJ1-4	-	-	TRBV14	TGTGCCAGCAGCCAAGAGCAAAAGGGGGAAAAACTGTTTTTT	CASSQEQKGEKLFF
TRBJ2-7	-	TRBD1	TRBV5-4	TGTGCCAGCAGCCGTATAACGACAGGGGGTTACGAGCAGTACTTC	CASSRITTGGYEQYF
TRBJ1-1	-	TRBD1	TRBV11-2	TGTGCCAGCAGCCCGACGGGGACAGCGAACACTGAAGCTTTCTTT	CASSPTGTANTEAFF
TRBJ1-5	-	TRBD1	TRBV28	TGTGCCAGCAGTCCAGGACAGGGTAATCAGCCCCAGCATTTT	CASSPGQGNQPQHF
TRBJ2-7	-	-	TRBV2	TGTGCCAGCACAAACCCTCGGAGGGGGGGGCACTACGAGCAGTACTTC	CASTNPRRGGHYEQYF
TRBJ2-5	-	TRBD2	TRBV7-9	TGTGCCAGCAGCTCCATGAGCGGGGGGCATGAGACCCAGTACTTC	CASSSMSGGHETQYF
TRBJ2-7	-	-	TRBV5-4	TGTGCCAGCAGCCCGGGACTTCATTACGAGCAGTACTTC	CASSPGLHYEQYF
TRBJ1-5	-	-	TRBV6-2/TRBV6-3	TGTGCCAGCAGTTACGGTTTAGGCGGCCAGCCCCAGCATTTT	CASSYGLGGQPQHF
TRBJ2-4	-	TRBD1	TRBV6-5	TGTGCCAGCACCGACAGGGGAAAAAACATTCAGTACTTC	CASTDRGKNIQYF
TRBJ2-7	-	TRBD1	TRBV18	TGTGCCAGCTCACCCAACAGGGGTCACGAGCAGTACTTC	CASSPNRGHEQYF
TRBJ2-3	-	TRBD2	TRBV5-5	TGTGCCAGCACCGTGACTAGCGGGAGGGCTTTTACAGATACGCAGTATTTT	CASTVTSGRAFTDTQYF
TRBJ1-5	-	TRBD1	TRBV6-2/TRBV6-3	TGTGCCAGCAGTCCGGGACAGGGTTGGAATCAGCCCCAGCATTTT	CASSPGQGWNQPQHF
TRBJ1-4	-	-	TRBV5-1	TGCGCCAGCAGCTTGGCCCGGAATGAAAAACTGTTTTTT	CASSLARNEKLFF
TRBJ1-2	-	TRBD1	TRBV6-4	TGTGCCAGCAGCAATACAGGGGGTTATGGCTACACCTTC	CASSNTGGYGYTF
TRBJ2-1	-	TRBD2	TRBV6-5	TGTGCCAGCGCTTCGGGAGGAACCTTTAAAAATGAGCAGTTCTTC	CASASGGTFKNEQFF
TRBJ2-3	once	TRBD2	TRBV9	TGTGCCAGCAGCGTGCTAGCGGGGGGGCCAAATACGCAGTATTTT	CASSVLAGGPNTQYF
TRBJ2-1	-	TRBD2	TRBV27	TGTGCCAGCAGTTTAAGCGGGAGAGGTAATGAGCAGTTCTTC	CASSLSGRGNEQFF
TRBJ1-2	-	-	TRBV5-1	TGCGCCAGCAGCTTGGCAGGGGTTGACTATGGCTACACCTTC	CASSLAGVDYGYTF
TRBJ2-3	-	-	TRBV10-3	TGTGCCCCCATTGGAGGTTACACAGATACGCAGTATTTT	CAPIGGYTDTQYF
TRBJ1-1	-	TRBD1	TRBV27	TGTGCCAGCAGTCAACTCCGGGACAGAGTAAGATGGACTGAAGCTTTCTTT	CASSQLRDRVRWTEAFF
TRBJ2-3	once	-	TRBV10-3	TGTGCCATCAGCGAGACAGGAAGAAGCACAGATACGCAGTATTTT	CAISETGRSTDTQYF
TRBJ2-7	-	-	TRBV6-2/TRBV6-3	TGTGCCAGCAGTTACTCGACCGATATTAGCCACGAGCAGTACTTC	CASSYSTDISHEQYF
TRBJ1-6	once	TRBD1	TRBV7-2	TGTGCCAGCAGCTTAGTACCTCAGGGGGCGAATTCACCCCTCCACTTT	CASSLVPQGANSPLHF
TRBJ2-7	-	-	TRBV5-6	TGTGCCAGCAGCTTGGGGGCAGTCTACGAGCAGTACTTC	CASSLGAVYEQYF
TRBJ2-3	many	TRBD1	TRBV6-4	TGTGCCAGCAGTGACTTCGGGACAGGCCCAGATACGCAGTATTTT	CASSDFGTGPDTQYF
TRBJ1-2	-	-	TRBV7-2	TGTGCCAGCAGCCCCTATGGCGTCACAGGGACGGATGGCTACACCTTC	CASSPYGVTGTDGYTF
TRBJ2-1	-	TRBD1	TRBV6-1	TGTGCCAGCAGTGCCCGACAGGGAAGCTCCTACAATGAGCAGTTCTTC	CASSARQGSSYNEQFF
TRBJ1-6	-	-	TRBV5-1	TGCGCCAGCAGCTTGGGGGCATTGGCTTCCCTCGTTGAGGGCCTCCACTTT	CASSLGALASLVEGLHF
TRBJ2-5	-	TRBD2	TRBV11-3	TGTGCCAGCAGCCCACGTAGCGGGCCGTACCAAGAGACCCAGTACTTC	CASSPRSGPYQETQYF
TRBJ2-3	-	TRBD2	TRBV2	TGTGCCAGCAGGAACTTAGGGACTAGCGGGAGAACAGATACGCAGTATTTT	CASRNLGTSGRTDTQYF
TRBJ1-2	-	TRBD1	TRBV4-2	TGTGCCAGCAGCCAAGAAAGGCAGGGGGGCAACTATGGCTACACCTTC	CASSQERQGGNYGYTF
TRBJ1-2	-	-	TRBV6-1	TGTGCCAGCAGTGAAGGCGGCGGCTATGGCTACACCTTC	CASSEGGGYGYTF